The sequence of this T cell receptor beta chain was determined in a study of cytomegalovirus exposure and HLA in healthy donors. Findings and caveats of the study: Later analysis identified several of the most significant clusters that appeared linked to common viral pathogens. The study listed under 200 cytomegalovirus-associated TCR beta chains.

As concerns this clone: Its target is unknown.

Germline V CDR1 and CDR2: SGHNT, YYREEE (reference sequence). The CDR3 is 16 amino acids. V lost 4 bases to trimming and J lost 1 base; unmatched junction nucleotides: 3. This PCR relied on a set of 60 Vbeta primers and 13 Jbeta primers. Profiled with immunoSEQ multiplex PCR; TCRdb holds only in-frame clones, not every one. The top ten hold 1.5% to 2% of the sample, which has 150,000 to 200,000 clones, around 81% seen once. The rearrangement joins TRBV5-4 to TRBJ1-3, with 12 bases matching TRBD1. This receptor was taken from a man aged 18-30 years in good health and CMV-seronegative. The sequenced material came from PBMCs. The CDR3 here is CASSGDRGLSGNTIYF. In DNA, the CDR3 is TGTGCCAGCAGCGGGGACAGGGGGCTTTCTGGAAACACCATATATTTT.